This entry features one TCR beta chain sequence. Germline values: CDR1 SGHNT, CDR2 YYREEE (reference sequence). This CDR3 region has 15 residues. Trimming shortened V by 4 bases and J by 4 bases, and 17 bases separated the two germline ends. These data belong to a study of blood T cell repertoires in COVID-19. Looking at the study overall: Some COVID-19 samples were acute and others convalescent; all came from the United States, Italy and Spain. The cDNA or gDNA used as material had been derived from T cells, B-cell-depleted T cells, or PBMCs.

As handled by the study authors: Estimation of nucleated cell counts was performed using reference gene primer amplification. Sequencing used immunoSEQ multiplex PCR; TCRdb keeps in-frame clones, though not all of them. The V and J calls and clone size were taken over from that table, and D and trimming were inferred from the DNA. The sample lists about 59,000 clones; over 75% were seen once. The material sequenced was peripheral blood. This sequence joins TRBV5-4 and TRBJ1-1; maybe TRBD1 (5 bases). The receptor comes from an elderly man with acute or convalescent COVID-19. CDR3 nucleotide sequence: TGTGCCAGCAGCGGCCAAGGGTTCGGGGGCACTGAAGCTTTCTTT. Its translation is CASSGQGFGGTEAFF.